This T cell receptor (beta chain) was recovered during a study of blood T cells in healthy people across ages. Broader study findings: Considered underestimates were the diversity estimates obtained from one million T cells.

Primed by a sample-barcoded 5' primer and a J-beta primer mix, a second PCR proceeded for 7 to 11 cycles. TCRdb reanalysed the 5' RACE reads using MiXCR and keeps one entry per CDR3 protein. Of about 1.1 million distinct CDR3 sequences listed, 35% to 45% are singletons. Ten or more counts support this clonotype. The antigen is undetermined. The junction departs from the called germline gene at one end, perhaps through a read error. The CDR3 loop spans 15 amino acids. Sequenced input: blood. The TCR sequence derives from a man between 18 and 35 years old in good health. The V gene is TRBV12-3 or TRBV12-4, the J gene TRBJ1-6; TRBD1 agrees at 7 bases. The CDR3 region is CASSLGGTDNSPLHF. CDR3 DNA sequence: TGCGCCAGCAGCTTGGGGGGGACAGATAATTCACCCCTCCACTTT.